Listed below are T cell receptor beta chains from one sample, sequenced in a study of T-cell reconstitution after alpha-beta-depleted transplantation in children. A single record per CDR3 protein comes from TCRdb applying MiXCR to the PCR reads. The sample shows hundreds of thousands of distinct CDR3 sequences, roughly 7.8% of them seen only once. The sequences come from peripheral blood, collected 360 days after TCRalphabeta/CD19-depleted stem cell transplant. The receptors derive from a female patient aged 2-15 years who had a stem cell transplant for Fanconi anemia, so the T cells may come from the graft donor. Both conserved end residues are trimmed from each CDR3. Fields, in order: J gene, V gene, clone size, CDR3 protein. Only part of the rows carry a size: once, few, many, or a class if the clone is expanded.

>TRBJ1-4|TRBV6-1|many
ASSRPPNEKLF
>TRBJ1-1|TRBV4-1|few
ASSRQTGDTEAF
>TRBJ1-1|TRBV6-1|many
ASSLIGHPNTEAF
>TRBJ2-1|TRBV9|many
ASSVVAVEQF
>TRBJ1-1|TRBV3-1|few
ASSLDLTGNTEAF
>TRBJ1-2|TRBV5-6|.
ASSLAPTDSQINYGYT
>TRBJ1-4|TRBV12-3/TRBV12-4|.
TISSQKGGGQGNEKLF
>TRBJ2-2|TRBV19|.
ASSVDRVGAGELF
>TRBJ1-2|TRBV7-9|many
ASLGVFGYT
>TRBJ1-1|TRBV6-1|few
ASSPNYRGGNTEAF
>TRBJ2-7|TRBV20-1|many
SALKRDEQY
>TRBJ2-7|TRBV7-9|many
ASSFRDSSYEQY
>TRBJ2-7|TRBV7-2|.
ASSQFGSYEQY
>TRBJ1-3|TRBV3-1|many
ASSQVIGNTIY
>TRBJ2-3|TRBV28|.
ASSGSAFGTDTQY
>TRBJ2-2|TRBV29-1|many
SVATGSPTGELF